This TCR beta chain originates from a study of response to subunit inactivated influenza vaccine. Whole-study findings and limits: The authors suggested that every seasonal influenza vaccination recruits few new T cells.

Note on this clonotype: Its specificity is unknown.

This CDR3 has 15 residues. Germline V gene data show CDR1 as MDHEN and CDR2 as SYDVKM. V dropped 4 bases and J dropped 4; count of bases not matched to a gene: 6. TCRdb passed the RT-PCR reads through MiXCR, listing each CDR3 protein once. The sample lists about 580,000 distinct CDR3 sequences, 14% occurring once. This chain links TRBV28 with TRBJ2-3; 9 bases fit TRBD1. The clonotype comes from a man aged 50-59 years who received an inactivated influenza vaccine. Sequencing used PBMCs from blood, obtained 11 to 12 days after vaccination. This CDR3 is CASSSRDRAPDTQYF. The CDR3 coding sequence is TGTGCCAGCAGTTCACGGGACAGGGCCCCAGATACGCAGTATTTT. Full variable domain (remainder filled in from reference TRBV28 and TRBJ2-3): DVKVTQSSRYLVKRTGEKVFLECVQDMDHENMFWYRQDPGLGLRLIYFSYDVKMKEKGDIPEGYSVSREKKERFSLILESASTNQTSMYLCASSSRDRAPDTQYFGPGTRLTVL.